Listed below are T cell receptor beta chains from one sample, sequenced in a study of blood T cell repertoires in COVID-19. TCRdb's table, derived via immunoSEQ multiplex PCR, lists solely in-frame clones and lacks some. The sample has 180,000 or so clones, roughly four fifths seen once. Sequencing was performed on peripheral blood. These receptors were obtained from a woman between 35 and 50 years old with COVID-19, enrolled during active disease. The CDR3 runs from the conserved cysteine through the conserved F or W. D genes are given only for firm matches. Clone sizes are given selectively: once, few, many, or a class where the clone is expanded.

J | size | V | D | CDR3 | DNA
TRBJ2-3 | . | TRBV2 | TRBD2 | CASREGTSGYTDTQYF | TGTGCCAGCAGGGAAGGGACTAGCGGTTACACAGATACGCAGTATTTT
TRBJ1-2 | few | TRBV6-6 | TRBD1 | CASGTRDRDERNGYTF | TGTGCCAGCGGTACACGGGACAGGGACGAGAGAAATGGCTACACCTTC
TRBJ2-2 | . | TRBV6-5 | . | CASRAGQRYTGELFF | TGTGCCAGCAGGGCAGGACAGCGATACACCGGGGAGCTGTTTTTT
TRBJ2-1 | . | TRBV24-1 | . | CATSDPRQEETSYNEQFF | TGTGCCACCAGTGATCCCAGACAGGAGGAAACATCCTACAATGAGCAGTTCTTC
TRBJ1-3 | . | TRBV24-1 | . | CATSDLTTSPGNTIYF | TGTGCCACCAGTGACCTCACTACAAGCCCTGGAAACACCATATATTTT
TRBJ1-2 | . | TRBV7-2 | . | CASSPRDRSTKDGYTF | TGTGCCAGCAGCCCGCGAGACAGGTCCACCAAAGATGGCTACACCTTC
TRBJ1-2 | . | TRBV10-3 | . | CAISEPGVSGYTF | TGTGCCATCAGTGAGCCGGGGGTGTCTGGCTACACCTTC
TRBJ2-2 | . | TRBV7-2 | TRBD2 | CASSLTSGRATGELFF | TGTGCCAGCAGCTTAACTAGCGGGAGGGCCACCGGGGAGCTGTTTTTT
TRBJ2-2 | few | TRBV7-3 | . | CASSFPGTGELFF | TGTGCCAGCAGCTTCCCGGGTACCGGGGAGCTGTTTTTT
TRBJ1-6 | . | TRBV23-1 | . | CASSQGNRHSLERSPLHF | TGCGCCAGCAGTCAAGGAAACCGACACTCCTTAGAAAGGTCACCCCTCCACTTT
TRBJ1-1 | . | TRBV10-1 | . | CASSGSVQTEAFF | TGCGCCAGCAGTGGGAGTGTACAAACTGAAGCTTTCTTT
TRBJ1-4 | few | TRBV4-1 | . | CASSQGQGLRGEKLFF | TGCGCCAGCAGCCAAGGGCAGGGGTTACGAGGAGAAAAACTGTTTTTT
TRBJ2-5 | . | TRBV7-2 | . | CASSPPLETQYF | TGTGCCAGCAGCCCCCCTCTAGAGACCCAGTACTTC
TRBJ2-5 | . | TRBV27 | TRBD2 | CASSLNPLLRGEETQYF | TGTGCCAGCAGTTTAAACCCCTTGTTGCGGGGGGAAGAGACCCAGTACTTC
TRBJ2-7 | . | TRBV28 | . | CASSPGGPREQYF | TGTGCCAGCAGTCCTGGAGGGCCGCGGGAGCAGTACTTC
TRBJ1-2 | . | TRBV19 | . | CASSIGASGYTF | TGTGCCAGTAGTATAGGAGCGAGTGGCTACACCTTC
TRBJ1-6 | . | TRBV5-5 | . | CASSLGGHEKKNSPLHF | TGTGCCAGCAGCTTGGGGGGACACGAGAAGAAAAATTCACCCCTCCACTTT
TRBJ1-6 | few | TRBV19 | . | CATQLSSYNSPLHF | TGTGCCACCCAATTGAGCTCCTATAATTCACCCCTCCACTTT
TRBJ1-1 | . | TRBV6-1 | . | CASSEALSTEAFF | TGTGCCAGCAGTGAAGCGCTCAGTACTGAAGCTTTCTTT
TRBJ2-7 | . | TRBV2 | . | CASTSGTFRAEQYF | TGTGCCAGCACTTCCGGGACATTCAGAGCCGAGCAGTACTTC
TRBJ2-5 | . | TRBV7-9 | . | CASSLGGRGTQYF | TGTGCCAGCAGCTTAGGGGGCAGGGGAACCCAGTACTTC
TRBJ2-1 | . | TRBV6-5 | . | CASSYQGGHNEQFF | TGTGCCAGCAGCTACCAGGGGGGCCACAATGAGCAGTTCTTC
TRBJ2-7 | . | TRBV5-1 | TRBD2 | CASSPVPGLAEYEQYF | TGCGCCAGCAGCCCAGTCCCGGGACTAGCGGAATACGAGCAGTACTTC
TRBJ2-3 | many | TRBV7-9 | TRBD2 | CASSSLDPSSGEYTDTQYF | TGTGCCAGCAGCTCTCTTGACCCCTCTAGCGGGGAGTACACAGATACGCAGTATTTT
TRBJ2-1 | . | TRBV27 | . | CASRLGGPLNEQFF | TGTGCCAGCAGGTTGGGGGGGCCGCTCAATGAGCAGTTCTTC
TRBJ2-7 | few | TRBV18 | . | CASSPNTGREQYF | TGTGCCAGCTCACCTAACACGGGGAGGGAGCAGTACTTC
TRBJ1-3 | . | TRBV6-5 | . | CASSYVGGPSGNTIYF | TGTGCCAGCAGTTACGTCGGAGGGCCCTCTGGAAACACCATATATTTT
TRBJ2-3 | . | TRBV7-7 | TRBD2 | CASSLGLGSTDTQYF | TGTGCTAGCAGCTTAGGACTAGGATCCACAGATACGCAGTATTTT
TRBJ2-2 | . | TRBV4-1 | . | CASRKLGNTGELFF | TGCGCCAGCAGAAAGCTCGGGAACACCGGGGAGCTGTTTTTT
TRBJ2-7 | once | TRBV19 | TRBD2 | CASSYSGRAYEQYF | TGTGCCAGTAGTTATAGCGGGAGGGCCTACGAGCAGTACTTC
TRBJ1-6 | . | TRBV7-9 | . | CASNNQLGSPLHF | TGTGCCAGCAATAACCAGTTGGGCTCACCCCTCCACTTT
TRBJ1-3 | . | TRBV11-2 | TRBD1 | CASSPRQGAAGNTIYF | TGTGCCAGCAGCCCTCGACAGGGGGCCGCTGGAAACACCATATATTTT
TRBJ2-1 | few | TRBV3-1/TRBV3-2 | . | CASSQEGRGYGDNEQFF | TGTGCCAGCAGCCAAGAGGGCCGGGGTTATGGGGACAATGAGCAGTTCTTC
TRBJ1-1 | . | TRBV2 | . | CASSEQGFMNTEAFF | TGTGCCAGCAGCGAACAGGGATTCATGAACACTGAAGCTTTCTTT
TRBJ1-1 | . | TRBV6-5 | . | CASSLVTAAEQAFF | TGTGCCAGCAGTCTTGTGACGGCGGCCGAGCAAGCTTTCTTT
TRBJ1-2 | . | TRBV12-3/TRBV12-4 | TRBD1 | CATDRGGYGYTF | TGTGCCACCGACAGGGGCGGCTATGGCTACACCTTC
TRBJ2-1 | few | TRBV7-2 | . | CASSPINEQFF | TGTGCCAGCAGCCCCATTAATGAGCAGTTCTTC
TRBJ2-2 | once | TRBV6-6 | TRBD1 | CASSPRGQGTGELFF | TGTGCCAGCTCCCCAAGAGGACAGGGGACCGGGGAGCTGTTTTTT
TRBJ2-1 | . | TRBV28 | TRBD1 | CASSSSGQGSNEQFF | TGTGCCAGCAGTTCCTCCGGACAGGGGTCCAATGAGCAGTTCTTC
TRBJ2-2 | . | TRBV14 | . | CASSQDLRKGVSNTGELFF | TGTGCCAGCAGCCAAGATCTAAGGAAGGGAGTTTCGAACACCGGGGAGCTGTTTTTT
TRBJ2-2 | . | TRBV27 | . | CASSLLESPANTGELFF | TGTGCCAGCAGTTTATTGGAGAGTCCCGCGAACACCGGGGAGCTGTTTTTT
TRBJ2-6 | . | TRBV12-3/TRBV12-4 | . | CASTQSGANVLTF | TGTGCCAGCACCCAATCTGGGGCCAACGTCCTGACTTTC
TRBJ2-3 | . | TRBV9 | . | CASSVGTSTDTQYF | TGTGCCAGCAGCGTAGGGACTAGCACAGATACGCAGTATTTT
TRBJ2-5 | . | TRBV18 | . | CASSPLPQQETQYF | TGTGCCAGCTCACCACTTCCGCAGCAAGAGACCCAGTACTTC
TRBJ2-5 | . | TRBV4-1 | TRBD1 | CASSRGDRGFQETQYF | TGCGCCAGCAGCCGAGGGGACAGGGGCTTCCAAGAGACCCAGTACTTC
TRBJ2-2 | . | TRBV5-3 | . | CARSLARQGWGTGELFF | TGTGCCAGAAGCTTGGCCCGGCAGGGATGGGGCACCGGGGAGCTGTTTTTT
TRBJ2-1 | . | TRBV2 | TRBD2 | CASSATSGPYNEQFF | TGTGCCAGCAGCGCGACTAGCGGGCCCTACAATGAGCAGTTCTTC
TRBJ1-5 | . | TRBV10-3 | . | CATRTPSGQPQHF | TGTGCCACCAGAACACCTTCGGGTCAGCCCCAGCATTTT
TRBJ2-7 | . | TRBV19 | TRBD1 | CASSRTGLDEQYF | TGTGCCAGTAGTAGGACAGGGCTCGACGAGCAGTACTTC